Reported below is one T cell receptor beta chain. Antigen: not known. The sample comes from a study of OX40 agonist ivuxolimab in advanced cancers. The overall study: A male proportion of approximately 83% was recorded, with mean age 60 years and range roughly 20 to 90. Regarding the study as a whole: Averaging showed that CD8+ T cells had more expanded clones than CD4+ did.

Only in-frame clones appear in the TCRdb table, and some are missing; sequencing was by immunoSEQ multiplex PCR. The table includes 60,000 to 75,000 clones, more than 85% detected once. From germline, CDR1 is MNHEY and CDR2 SVGAGI. The CDR3 has 14 amino acids. Trimming took 6 bases from V and 9 from J; bases not matched to a gene: 11. Individuals having autoimmune disease history or systemic immunosuppression were not enrolled. This TCR was recovered from an adult with an advanced solid tumor such as melanoma, head and neck, liver or kidney cancer. The genes are TRBV6-5 and TRBJ1-5; TRBD1 aligns across 7 bases. The material was CD4+ or CD8+ T cells sorted from blood, obtained in a trial of the OX40 agonist ivuxolimab. This CDR3 reads CASRERQGLRPQHF. The CDR3 nucleotides are TGTGCCAGCAGGGAGAGACAGGGATTACGGCCCCAGCATTTT.